These 11 T cell receptor delta chains originate from one sample sequenced in a study of gamma delta lymphoproliferative disorders and STAT genes. TCRdb reanalyzed the multiplex PCR reads using CATT. Of roughly 3,100 delta-chain clones listed, under 1.2% were seen once; the top ten hold roughly a quarter. The receptor sequences were amplified from genomic DNA of peripheral blood mononuclear cells. The sample consisted of blood. The receptors were sampled from a human donor in good health.

This clone rates as medium-sized (0.01 to 0.1%). The DNA is omitted, as the CDR3 cannot be located on it reliably, and the CDR3 follows TCRdb's listing. Other DNA sequences in this specimen translate into the identical CDR3. The CDR3 protein is CSVLLCSKRVKGLPTDKLIF. V gene TRAV29/DV5 combines with J gene TRDJ1; the tabulated D call, TRDD3, remains unverified against the DNA. CDR1 and CDR2 from the germline V gene are NSMFDY and ISSIKDK. The CDR3 has 20 amino acids, counting both end residues.

By frequency in the sample, this clone is medium-sized (0.01 to 0.1%). CDR3 region: CAFFHPGYWGISWSDWDTRQMFF. CDR3 DNA sequence: TGTGCCTTTTTTCATCCCGGTTACTGGGGGATAAGTTGGTCGGACTGGGACACCCGACAGATGTTTTTC. The rearrangement uses TRDV3 and TRDJ3, with 11 bases matching TRDD3. V trimming: 2 bases; J trimming: 3 bases; junction bases outside the gene matches: 24. CDR1 and CDR2 from the germline V gene are TVYSNPD and GDNSRS (reference sequence). The CDR3 sequence is 23 residues long. The full variable domain, completed using reference TRDV3 and TRDJ3, is CDKVTQSSPDQTVASGSEVVLLCTYDTVYSNPDLFWYRIRPDYSFQFVFYGDNSRSEGADFTQGRFSVKHILTQKAFHLVISPVRTEDSATYYCAFFHPGYWGISWSDWDTRQMFFGTGIKLFVEP.

A word on this clone: A single base is all that separates this from a far larger clone, so a read error is likely. Other nucleotide sequences in the sample specify the same CDR3. The chain carries TRDV2 and TRDJ1; the D is unclear. This CDR3 region has 18 residues. Germline lookup yields CDR1 GEAIGNYY and CDR2 EKD. The CDR3, as DNA: TGTGCCTGTGACACCCTGCCGGGTGGGCAGAAAGTGGCCGACAAACTCATCTTT. Protein: CACDTLPGGQKVADKLIF.

This clone is medium-sized by share. V is TRDV1 and J is TRDJ1; 9 bases fit TRDD2. Looked up from germline, CDR1 is TSWWSYY and CDR2 is QGS. The trim removed 1 base at V and 0 bases at J, leaving 6 bases unmatched. The CDR3 spans 17 residues. This chain's CDR3 is CALGEPLPTSNTDKLIF. The CDR3 nucleotides read TGTGCTCTTGGGGAACCCCTTCCTACTAGCAACACCGATAAACTCATCTTT.

As concerns this clone: A read error likely explains why the TCRdb protein, taken from a much larger clone, differs from this DNA's translation at residue 8; the protein shown is translated from the DNA. This rearrangement joins TRDV2 to TRDJ1; TRDD3 matches 7 bases. With V trimmed by 4 bases and J by 1 base, 5 bases remained unmatched. CDR1 is GEAIGNYY and CDR2 is EKD in the germline V gene. The length of the CDR3 is 14 residues. The CDR3 nucleotides are TGTGCCTGTGATAGGCTGGGGGTCACCGATAAACTCATCTTT. This gives the protein CACDRLGVTDKLIF.

Notes on this clone: A far larger clone differs by one base, so this is likely a read error. Other DNA sequences in the sample encode the same CDR3. The chain's CDR3 is CACDSLLGDTNPLDSSTDKLIF. The DNA of the CDR3 is TGTGCCTGTGACTCGCTACTGGGGGATACTAACCCCCTGGACAGTAGTACCGATAAACTCATCTTT. V is TRDV2 and J is TRDJ1; 12 bases line up with TRDD3. The J segment lost 2 bases and the V segment lost 3 bases, leaving 24 bases of the junction unmatched. Per germline, CDR1 GEAIGNYY and CDR2 EKD. The CDR3 runs 22 residues.

This clone was recorded a few times. TCRdb has a much larger clone's protein, which differs at residue 14 from the translation of this DNA, likely because of a read error; what is shown is the protein translated from the DNA. V is TRDV2 and J is TRDJ1; 12 positions match TRDD3. With V trimmed by 3 bases and J by 3 bases, 22 bases remained unmatched. The CDR3 covers 21 residues. Germline V gene sequence: CDR1 GEAIGNYY, CDR2 EKD. CDR3 in amino acids: CACDPMRTGGYRACEPDKLIF. CDR3 coding DNA: TGTGCCTGTGACCCTATGCGTACTGGGGGATACAGGGCTTGCGAACCCGATAAACTCATCTTT.

With regard to this clone: TCRdb has a much larger clone's protein, which differs at residue 6 from the translation of this DNA, likely because of a read error; what is shown is the protein translated from the DNA. The chain recombines TRDV2 with TRDJ1, with D tentatively TRDD3 (6 bases). The CDR3 covers 16 residues. Germline V gene sequence: CDR1 GEAIGNYY, CDR2 EKD. V lost 0 bases and J lost 1, with 14 bases in between. In DNA, the CDR3 is TGTGCCTGTGACACCGCTGGTGGGGGCCTCACCGATAAACTCATCTTT. It translates to CACDTAGGGLTDKLIF.

The J gene was recorded as TRDJ1; no V gene was called; TRDD3, the table's D call, lacks a check against the DNA. The CDR3 sequence is 15 residues long. The CDR3 DNA reads as TGTGCTTCATTGTGCCTTCCCGCTGGGGGTACTAAACTCATCTTT. It translates to CASLCLPAGGTKLIF.

In regard to this clone: TCRdb's protein for this DNA is that of a much larger clone and differs from the translation at residue 6, likely a read error; the protein shown is the DNA translation. The rearrangement uses TRDV2 and TRDJ1; D gene uncertain. Between the trimmed V and J ends, which lost 1 base and 0 bases, there was a span of 8 bases. This CDR3 has 14 residues. Germline V gene data show CDR1 as GEAIGNYY and CDR2 as EKD. CDR3 region: CACDTPTYTDKLIF. CDR3 coding DNA: TGTGCCTGTGACACGCCGACCTACACCGATAAACTCATCTTT.

Concerning this clone itself: One end of the junction varies from germline; a read error may be responsible. J is TRDJ1 and V is TRDV2; D assignment may be TRDD2 or TRDD3 (5 bases each). The length of the CDR3 is 18 residues. Germline V CDR1 and CDR2: GEAIGNYY, EKD. In DNA form, the CDR3 reads TGTGCCTGCGACATACTGGAGGACCTACCGCGAAACACCGATAAACTCATCTTT. The encoded protein is CACDILEDLPRNTDKLIF.